What follows are 22 T cell receptor beta chains derived from one specimen sequenced in a study of regulatory T cells in long-lasting Graves disease. The time point here: newly diagnosed GD, antithyroid drugs for less than 3 months. RNA extracted from PBMCs served as the sequencing template. Arm-PCR of CDR3 regions and iRepertoire HTBI primers were used to build TCR beta libraries. TCRdb recomputed calls from the multiplex PCR reads with MiXCR, one row per CDR3 protein. In the table there are over 400,000 distinct CDR3 sequences, around 13% of which are singletons. Another study also made use of these data, one on T cells in Graves' hyperthyroidism and ophthalmopathy.

The sequencing used peripheral blood mononuclear cells (PBMCs), collected at new diagnosis, from a patient treated with antithyroid drugs. These TCRs come from a woman aged 45-60 years with Graves disease.

The genes are TRBV6-1 and TRBJ2-3; 16 bases fit TRBD2. The germline V gene has CDR1 MNHNS and CDR2 SASEGT. The ends lost 11 bases at V and 1 base at J; junction bases unmatched: 30. The CDR3 covers 24 residues. CDR3 region: CAGRMGGLAGGPSNTKWGTDTQYF. The DNA for the CDR3 is TGTGCCGGACGAATGGGGGGACTAGCGGGAGGGCCAAGCAACACAAAGTGGGGCACAGATACGCAGTATTTT.

This clonotype was detected only a few times. The chain employs TRBV18 and TRBJ2-1, with 11 bases aligning to TRBD2. Trimming took 2 bases from V and 4 from J; bases not matched to a gene: 4. The CDR3 length is 16 residues. Looked up from germline, CDR1 is KGHSH and CDR2 is LQKENI. CDR3 protein: CASSPSRLAGYNEQFF. CDR3 sequence (DNA): TGTGCCAGCTCACCATCTCGACTAGCGGGGTACAATGAGCAGTTCTTC.

The chain has TRBV29-1 and TRBJ2-6, with D perhaps matching TRBD1 (6 bases). Trimming removed 7 bases at V and 4 bases at J, with 17 bases between. Germline V CDR1 and CDR2: SQVTM, ANQGSEA. This CDR3 contains 15 residues. The CDR3, as DNA: TGCAGCGCTCAGACAGGCTCCCCCGGGGCCAACGTCCTGACTTTC. Translated, it gives CSAQTGSPGANVLTF. Full variable domain (outside the CDR3, taken from reference TRBV29-1 and TRBJ2-6): SAVISQKPSRDICQRGTSLTIQCQVDSQVTMMFWYRQQPGQSLTLIATANQGSEATYESGFVIDKFPISRPNLTFSTLTVSNMSPEDSSIYLCSAQTGSPGANVLTFGAGSRLTVL.

This clonotype occurred a few times. This sequence joins TRBV29-1 and TRBJ2-1; D might be TRBD2 (10 bases). The length of the CDR3 is 17 residues. Germline assignment: CDR1 SQVTM and CDR2 ANQGSEA. Trimming removed 7 bases at V and 4 bases at J, with 26 bases between. CDR3 sequence (DNA): TGCAGCGCCCGGGGACAGGGTCGGACTAGCGGATACAATGAGCAGTTCTTC. This gives the protein CSARGQGRTSGYNEQFF.

This clonotype has a handful of counts. At one end, the junction sequence differs from germline, possibly due to a read error. The chain uses TRBV5-6 and TRBJ1-4; D ambiguous. This CDR3 has 13 amino acids. The germline V gene encodes CDR1 SGHDT and CDR2 YYEEEE. The CDR3 DNA reads TGTGCCAGCAGCTTGGGCAGCAATGAAAGACTGTTTTTT. Translating it yields CASSLGSNERLFF.

The gene calls are TRBV3-1 and TRBJ2-2; unclear D gene. The CDR3 is 15 amino acids. The V and J ends lost 3 bases and 0 bases respectively, with 8 bases between them. Per germline, CDR1 LGHDT and CDR2 YNNKEL (reference sequence). CDR3 sequence (DNA): TGTGCCAGCAGCCATGACCCAGCGAACACCGGGGAGCTGTTTTTT. It specifies CASSHDPANTGELFF.

This clonotype was seen many times. The rearrangement joins TRBV5-1 to TRBJ2-7; unclear D gene. V was clipped by 0 bases and J by 0 bases, with 7 bases between them. The germline CDR1 and CDR2 sequences are SGHRS and YFSETQ. The CDR3 has 14 residues. The DNA of the CDR3 is TGCGCCAGCAGCTTGGGGCCGAGCTCCTACGAGCAGTACTTC. Its translation: CASSLGPSSYEQYF.

This clonotype was recorded at least ten times. The rearrangement links TRBV7-2 to TRBJ1-2; the D is unclear. The CDR3 runs 14 residues. V lost 1 base to trimming and J lost 8 bases, with 14 bases between them. Per the germline V gene, CDR1 is SGHTA and CDR2 is FQGNSA. DNA of the CDR3: TGTGCCAGCAGCTTAGAGGGCAGAGTTGGGGGCTACACCTTC. It translates to CASSLEGRVGGYTF.

This clonotype was counted ten times or more. V and J are TRBV6-1 and TRBJ2-7, with 15 bases identical to TRBD2. The CDR3 spans 18 residues. In germline, CDR1 is MNHNS, CDR2 SASEGT. V dropped 7 bases and J dropped 5; count of bases not matched to a gene: 15. CDR3 nucleotide sequence: TGTGCCAGCACAAAGAGGCGGACCGGGACTAGCGGGGGGAACGAGCAGTACTTC. The encoded protein is CASTKRRTGTSGGNEQYF.

This clonotype was seen repeatedly, ten times or more. This chain uses TRBV28 with TRBJ1-6; TRBD1 matches at 7 bases. With 4 bases clipped from V and 8 bases from J, the junction kept 5 bases outside the gene matches. CDR1 is MDHEN, CDR2 SYDVKM, per germline. This CDR3 spans 14 amino acids. This CDR3 is CASSSPGGYSPLHF. In nucleotides, the CDR3 is TGTGCCAGCAGTTCTCCAGGGGGATATTCACCCCTCCACTTT.

This clonotype was seen at least ten times. This chain connects TRBV7-3 to TRBJ2-7; D is perhaps TRBD1 (6 bases). Trimming pared 2 bases from V and 8 bases from J, leaving 13 bases between. Per the germline V gene, CDR1 is SGHTA and CDR2 is FQGTGA. The CDR3 is 13 amino acids. The CDR3: CASSLSGASKQYF. The CDR3 coding sequence is TGTGCCAGCAGCTTATCAGGGGCCTCCAAGCAGTACTTC.

This clonotype showed up just a few times. The chain recombines TRBV20-1 with TRBJ2-1; 15 positions agree with TRBD2. CDR1 and CDR2 (germline): DFQATT, SNEGSKA (reference sequence). Trimming removed 0 bases from V and 3 bases from J; junction bases left unmatched: 12. This CDR3 has 20 residues. Here the CDR3 DNA reads TGCAGTGCTAGAGATAGGGGACTAGCGGGAGGTTCAGGTTACTACAATGAGCAGTTCTTC. Residues: CSARDRGLAGGSGYYNEQFF.

The rearrangement uses TRBV20-1 and TRBJ2-3, with D possibly being TRBD1 (6 bases). Trimming removed 7 bases at V and 2 bases at J, with 13 bases between. CDR1 and CDR2 from the germline V gene are DFQATT and SNEGSKA (reference sequence). The CDR3 sequence is 13 residues long. The CDR3 loop reads CSVWTAATDTQYF. CDR3 DNA sequence: TGCAGTGTCTGGACAGCCGCCACAGATACGCAGTATTTT.

There are many counts of this clonotype. The chain employs TRBV12-3 or TRBV12-4 and TRBJ1-2; tentatively, D is TRBD1 (5 bases). The CDR3 runs 15 residues. Trimming left V 3 bases short and J 5 bases short, with 16 bases between. The CDR3 region has the DNA TGTGCCAGCAGTTTTACCGGGACTGCGGATTATGGCTACACCTTC. It encodes CASSFTGTADYGYTF.

This clonotype was seen many times. The chain joins TRBV2 to TRBJ1-2, with D possibly matching TRBD1 (5 bases). The germline V gene has CDR1 SNHLY and CDR2 FYNNEI. V shed 2 bases and J shed 2 bases, with 12 bases lying between them. The CDR3 has 15 amino acids. CDR3 nucleotides: TGTGCCAGCAGTGAATGGGGGGAACGCAACTATGGCTACACCTTC. It encodes CASSEWGERNYGYTF.

This clonotype was counted at least ten times. V and J are TRBV28 and TRBJ2-1; 9 nucleotides align to TRBD2. Germline V gene sequence: CDR1 MDHEN, CDR2 SYDVKM. V trimming: 3 bases; J trimming: 7 bases; junction bases outside the gene matches: 7. This CDR3 has 15 residues. Here the CDR3 DNA reads TGTGCCAGCAGTTTCGAACTAGCGGGCCGGAATGAGCAGTTCTTC. As protein: CASSFELAGRNEQFF. The full variable domain, its missing parts supplied by reference TRBV28 and TRBJ2-1, is DVKVTQSSRYLVKRTGEKVFLECVQDMDHENMFWYRQDPGLGLRLIYFSYDVKMKEKGDIPEGYSVSREKKERFSLILESASTNQTSMYLCASSFELAGRNEQFFGPGTRLTVL.

This clonotype was seen a few times. This chain uses TRBV6-1 with TRBJ2-7, with 10 positions matching TRBD1. The CDR3 runs to 13 residues. CDR1 and CDR2 (germline): MNHNS, SASEGT. V shed 8 bases and J 2 bases; nucleotides not matched to a gene: 3. The DNA for the CDR3 is TGTGCCAGCGCAGACAGGGGGCCCTACGAGCAGTACTTC. Translating gives CASADRGPYEQYF.

This clonotype was counted at least ten times. This chain links TRBV5-1 with TRBJ2-1, with 10 bases aligning to TRBD2. The CDR3 is made up of 17 amino acids. From germline, CDR1 is SGHRS and CDR2 YFSETQ. V shed 0 bases, J shed 5 bases, and the junction held 8 bases outside the gene matches. The CDR3 DNA reads as TGCGCCAGCAGCTTGGGGCCGTGGACTAGCGGAAACAATGAGCAGTTCTTC. As protein: CASSLGPWTSGNNEQFF.

Ten or more counts support this clonotype. The CDR3 spells CANAGQGETSYGYTF. CDR3 bases: TGTGCCAACGCGGGACAGGGAGAAACGAGCTATGGCTACACCTTC. The V and J genes are TRBV10-3 and TRBJ1-2, with 9 bases that match TRBD1. The germline V gene encodes CDR1 ENHRY and CDR2 SYGVKD. The junction had 13 bases not matched to a gene; V was cut back by 10 bases and J by 4 bases. This CDR3 comprises 15 residues.

This clonotype showed up many times. This chain connects TRBV11-2 to TRBJ1-2, with D hard to call. CDR1 SGHAT and CDR2 FQNNGV come from the germline V gene. The ends were cut back, 0 bases at V and 0 bases at J, with 23 bases in the middle. The CDR3 covers 20 residues. The CDR3 reads CASSLDLPGLGNAPNYGYTF. The CDR3 DNA sequence: TGTGCCAGCAGCTTAGATCTCCCCGGGTTAGGGAACGCTCCTAACTATGGCTACACCTTC.

This clonotype was seen many times. This chain joins TRBV3-1 and TRBJ1-1; TRBD1 matches at 11 bases. Looked up from germline, CDR1 is LGHDT and CDR2 is YNNKEL (reference sequence). Unmatched junction bases numbered 9, after V lost 10 bases and J lost 5 bases. There are 14 residues in the CDR3. The CDR3 reads CATRDRGFGTEAFF. In nucleotides, the CDR3 is TGTGCCACCCGGGACAGGGGGTTCGGGACTGAAGCTTTCTTT.

This clonotype has a count of ten or more. The chain combines TRBV20-1 with TRBJ2-2; 7 bases match TRBD1. The V segment lost 8 bases and the J segment 3 bases; nucleotides outside the gene matches: 12. This CDR3 spans 15 amino acids. The germline V gene has CDR1 DFQATT and CDR2 SNEGSKA (reference sequence). The CDR3 protein is CSTYRGGDYTGELFF. The CDR3 DNA follows: TGCAGTACCTACAGGGGCGGAGACTACACCGGGGAGCTGTTTTTT.